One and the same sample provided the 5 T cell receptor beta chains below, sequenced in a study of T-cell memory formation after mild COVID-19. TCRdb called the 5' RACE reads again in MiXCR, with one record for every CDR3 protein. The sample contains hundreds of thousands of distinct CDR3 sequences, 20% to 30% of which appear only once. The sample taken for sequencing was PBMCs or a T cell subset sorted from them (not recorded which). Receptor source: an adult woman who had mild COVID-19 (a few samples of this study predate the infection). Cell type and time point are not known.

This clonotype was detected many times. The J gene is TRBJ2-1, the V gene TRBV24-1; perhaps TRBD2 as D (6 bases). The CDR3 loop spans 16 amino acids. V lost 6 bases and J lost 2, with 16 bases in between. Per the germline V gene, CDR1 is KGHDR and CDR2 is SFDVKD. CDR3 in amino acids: CATSPQGGATYNEQFF. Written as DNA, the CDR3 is TGTGCCACCAGTCCCCAAGGCGGGGCCACCTACAATGAGCAGTTCTTC.

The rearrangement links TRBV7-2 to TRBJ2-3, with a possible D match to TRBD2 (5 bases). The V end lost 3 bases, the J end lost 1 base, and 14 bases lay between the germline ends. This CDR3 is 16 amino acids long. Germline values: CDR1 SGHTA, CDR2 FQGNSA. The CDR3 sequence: CASSFRHGLGTDTQYF. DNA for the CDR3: TGTGCCAGCAGCTTCAGGCACGGACTGGGCACAGATACGCAGTATTTT.

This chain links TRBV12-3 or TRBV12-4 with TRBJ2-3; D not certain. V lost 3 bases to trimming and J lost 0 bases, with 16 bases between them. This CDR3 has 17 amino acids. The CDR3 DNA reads TGTGCCAGCAGTTTGTTGGCGGAGATCTCTAGCACAGATACGCAGTATTTT. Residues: CASSLLAEISSTDTQYF.

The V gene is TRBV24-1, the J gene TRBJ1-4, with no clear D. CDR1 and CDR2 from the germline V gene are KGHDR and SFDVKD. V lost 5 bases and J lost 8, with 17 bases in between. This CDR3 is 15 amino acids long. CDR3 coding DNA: TGTGCCACCAGTGGGTCGGGGTCGGTAGAGGAAAAACTGTTTTTT. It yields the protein CATSGSGSVEEKLFF.

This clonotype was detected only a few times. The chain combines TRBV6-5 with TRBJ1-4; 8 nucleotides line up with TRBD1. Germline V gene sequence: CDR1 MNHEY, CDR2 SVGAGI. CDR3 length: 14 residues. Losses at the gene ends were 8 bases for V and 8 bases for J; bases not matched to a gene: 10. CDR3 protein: CASGRTGRGEKLFF. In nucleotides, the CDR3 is TGTGCCAGCGGCCGGACAGGGAGAGGGGAAAAACTGTTTTTT.